The rows below give T cell receptor beta chains drawn from one sample of a study of T cell responses to AZD1222 COVID-19 vaccine. Profiling relied on immunoSEQ multiplex PCR, and the TCRdb table lists in-frame clones only, not all of them. The table lists under 200,000 clones, 88% of them singletons, with around 4.4% in the top ten. The source material was peripheral blood, sampled 28 days after the second AZD1222 dose. The receptors originated from an adult who received the AZD1222 COVID-19 vaccine. The CDR3 runs from the conserved cysteine through the conserved F or W. Fields, in order: V gene, CDR3 length, D gene, clone size, J gene, CDR3 DNA, CDR3 protein. The D gene is left open where the match is weak. Clone sizes are given selectively: once, few, many, or a class where the clone is expanded.

TRBV11-2,14,-,-,TRBJ1-6,TGTGCCAGCAGCTTTGACGGATTCCTTTCACCCCTCCACTTT,CASSFDGFLSPLHF
TRBV6-5,13,-,-,TRBJ2-7,TGTGCCACCCTAGGACGGGGTTTGGCCGAGCAGTACTTC,CATLGRGLAEQYF
TRBV10-1,14,TRBD1,-,TRBJ2-7,TGCGCCAGCAGTGATGGACAGGGTATCTACGAGCAGTACTTC,CASSDGQGIYEQYF
TRBV7-9,12,-,few,TRBJ1-5,TGTGCCAGCAGCCCTAGCAATCAGCCCCAGCATTTT,CASSPSNQPQHF
TRBV9,15,-,-,TRBJ2-4,TGTGCCAGCAGCGTGGGAGGGGGTTCCAAAAACATTCAGTACTTC,CASSVGGGSKNIQYF
TRBV3-1/TRBV3-2,14,TRBD1,-,TRBJ1-6,TGTGCCAGCAGCCAAGGACAGGGCCATTCACCCCTCCACTTT,CASSQGQGHSPLHF
TRBV3-1/TRBV3-2,13,-,few,TRBJ2-7,TGTGCCAGCAGTTCTACTCACCTAGGAGAGCAGTACTTC,CASSSTHLGEQYF
TRBV2,12,-,-,TRBJ1-1,TGTGCCAGCAGCCGGGGGACCACTGAAGCTTTCTTT,CASSRGTTEAFF
TRBV2,13,-,once,TRBJ1-6,TGTGCCACCAGGCCTAATCAGAATTCACCCCTCCACTTT,CATRPNQNSPLHF
TRBV29-1,12,-,-,TRBJ1-1,TGCAGCGTTGAAGAGGGGACACGGGGTGCTTTCTTT,CSVEEGTRGAFF
TRBV11-2,16,TRBD2,-,TRBJ2-3,TGTGCCAGCAGCTTATTTTCGGCGGGGGTACCAGATACGCAGTATTTT,CASSLFSAGVPDTQYF
TRBV7-3,13,-,-,TRBJ2-5,TGTGCCAGCAGCTTAACTAGATACGAGACCCAGTACTTC,CASSLTRYETQYF
TRBV15,14,TRBD2,-,TRBJ2-5,TGTGCCACCAGCAGAGATAGCGGGTTCGAGACCCAGTACTTC,CATSRDSGFETQYF
TRBV6-2/TRBV6-3,12,-,-,TRBJ2-1,TGTGCCAGCAGTTACCCGGAGTATGAGCAGTTCTTC,CASSYPEYEQFF
TRBV6-5,13,-,once,TRBJ1-1,TGTGCCAGCAGTTTGGTAAGGAACACTGAAGCTTTCTTT,CASSLVRNTEAFF
TRBV7-2,16,-,medium-sized,TRBJ1-6,TGTGCCAGCAGCTTAGTGGGGACGGCGAATAATTCACCCCTCCACTTT,CASSLVGTANNSPLHF
TRBV27,17,TRBD1,-,TRBJ1-3,TGTGCCAGCAGTTTATCGCCAACAGGGGGAGTAGGAAACACCATATATTTT,CASSLSPTGGVGNTIYF
TRBV2,11,-,-,TRBJ1-1,TGTGCCAGCGCAGTCGAGGGGGAAGCTTTCTTT,CASAVEGEAFF
TRBV6-5,13,-,-,TRBJ2-5,TGTGCCAGCAGGAGGGGGGAGGTAGAGACCCAGTACTTC,CASRRGEVETQYF
TRBV10-3,15,-,-,TRBJ1-6,TGTGCCATCAGTGAGGGTCTGGAGACAAGGTCACCCCTCCACTTT,CAISEGLETRSPLHF
TRBV15,13,-,-,TRBJ1-2,TGTGCCACCAGCAGAGCGCCCAGGGATTTCTCCACCTTC,CATSRAPRDFSTF
TRBV27,10,-,once,TRBJ2-1,TGTGCCCTTGGTTCGGGAGAGCAGTTCTTC,CALGSGEQFF